Listed here are 27 T cell receptor beta chains from one sample, sequenced in a study of T cell repertoires in cytomegalovirus infection. Antigens for these TCRs are unknown. TCRdb reprocessed the reads via MiXCR and lists one record per CDR3 protein. The table lists hundreds of thousands of distinct CDR3 sequences, approximately 33% of them singletons. This sample comprised cultured PBMCs, obtained from culture after CMV antigen stimulation. These receptors were taken from a human donor in good health (CMV status not recorded). Some clones in this sample may be carry-over from other donors' samples.

This clonotype occurred many times. The rearrangement links TRBV7-2 to TRBJ2-1; 7 nucleotides match TRBD2. Trimming cost V 3 bases and J 2 bases; bases outside gene matches: 4. CDR1 is SGHTA and CDR2 is FQGNSA in the germline V gene. CDR3 length: 15 residues. The CDR3: CASSFTSVTYNEQFF. In DNA form, the CDR3 reads TGTGCCAGCAGCTTTACTAGCGTCACCTACAATGAGCAGTTCTTC. Full variable domain (missing parts from reference TRBV7-2 and TRBJ2-1): GAGVSQSPSNKVTEKGKDVELRCDPISGHTALYWYRQSLGQGLEFLIYFQGNSAPDKSGLPSDRFSAERTGGSVSTLTIQRTQQEDSAVYLCASSFTSVTYNEQFFGPGTRLTVL.

The table lists this clonotype with a few counts. The chain is built from TRBV6-2 or TRBV6-3 and TRBJ2-5; D is unresolved. The ends were cut back, 2 bases at V and 0 bases at J, with 7 bases in the middle. This CDR3 is 14 amino acids long. CDR1 MNHEY and CDR2 SVGEGT come from the germline V gene. CDR3 sequence (DNA): TGTGCCAGCAGTTACCGACGATACCAAGAGACCCAGTACTTC. This translates into CASSYRRYQETQYF.

The rearrangement joins TRBV6-2 or TRBV6-3 to TRBJ2-1; D possibly uses TRBD1 or TRBD2 (5 bases each). Between the trimmed V and J ends, which lost 7 bases and 9 bases, there was a span of 22 bases. This CDR3 has 15 residues. Germline CDR1 reads MNHEY; CDR2 reads SVGEGT. CDR3 sequence: CASTSEGSPDGEQFF. Here the CDR3 DNA reads TGTGCCAGCACCTCAGAGGGGTCCCCTGACGGTGAGCAGTTCTTC.

A few counts support this clonotype. The chain links TRBV6-1 to TRBJ2-7; 8 bases fit TRBD2. CDR1 is MNHNS and CDR2 is SASEGT in the germline V gene. V lost 11 bases, J lost 3 bases, and 9 bases stayed unmatched. The CDR3 spans 13 residues. The CDR3 loop reads CAATTSGSYEQYF. CDR3 bases: TGTGCCGCGACCACTAGCGGAAGCTACGAGCAGTACTTC.

The V and J genes are TRBV19 and TRBJ2-5, with 7 bases identical to TRBD1. The V and J ends lost 10 bases and 5 bases, in that order; junction bases with no gene match: 16. CDR1 LNHDA and CDR2 SQIVND come from the germline V gene (reference sequence). CDR3 size: 15 residues. Here the CDR3 DNA reads TGTGCCACCGATCCAGGGGGAACGAGTGGCGAGACCCAGTACTTC. This codes for CATDPGGTSGETQYF.

For this clonotype: This may stem from a read error, because a much larger clone lies one nucleotide away. The J gene is TRBJ1-6, the V gene TRBV7-2; D remains ambiguous. The CDR3 runs to 13 residues. Germline V lookup: CDR1 SGHTA, CDR2 FQGNSA. The CDR3 region is CVSSPSGNSPLHF. CDR3 bases: TGTGTCAGCAGCCCGTCCGGGAATTCACCCCTCCACTTT.

The V call is TRBV7-4, the J call TRBJ2-5, with D perhaps assigned TRBD1 or TRBD2 (5 bases each). The germline V gene encodes CDR1 SGHVT and CDR2 SQSDAQ. The CDR3 is 15 amino acids. V was trimmed by 6 bases and J by 5 bases, leaving 19 bases between them. Here the CDR3 DNA reads TGTGCCAGCAGGCACACCGGGACCCCTGAGGAGACCCAGTACTTC. This codes for CASRHTGTPEETQYF.

This clonotype came up a few times. The rearrangement uses TRBV6-1 and TRBJ2-7; 8 nucleotides align to TRBD1. The CDR3 is 14 amino acids. CDR1 and CDR2 from the germline V gene are MNHNS and SASEGT. The ends lost 8 bases at V and 2 bases at J; junction bases unmatched: 8. In nucleotides, the CDR3 is TGTGCCAGCCGACACAGGGGGAAAGCCTACGAGCAGTACTTC. Protein: CASRHRGKAYEQYF.

This clonotype was observed a few times. This chain joins TRBV6-2 or TRBV6-3 and TRBJ2-5; the match to TRBD2 covers 10 bases. The CDR3 is made up of 18 amino acids. V lost 7 bases to trimming and J lost 4 bases; unmatched junction nucleotides: 18. In germline, CDR1 is MNHEY, CDR2 SVGEGT. The DNA for the CDR3 is TGTGCCAGCACCGTCTGGACGCGGGCTAGCGGGAGAGGAGAGACCCAGTACTTC. Its protein is CASTVWTRASGRGETQYF.

This clonotype occurred a few times. The V gene is TRBV5-6, the J gene TRBJ1-5; D remains unclear. V was cut by 1 base and J by 5 bases, with 16 bases left in between. There are 16 residues in the CDR3. Germline V CDR1 and CDR2: SGHDT, YYEEEE. For the CDR3, the DNA is TGTGCCAGCAGCTTGTTCGAGGGAGAGGTCTATCAGCCCCAGCATTTT. Translation: CASSLFEGEVYQPQHF.

This clonotype was observed a few times. V and J are TRBV4-1 and TRBJ1-1, with no clear D. Trimming left V 4 bases short and J 2 bases short, with 14 bases between. Germline assignment: CDR1 MGHRA and CDR2 YSYEKL. This CDR3 region has 15 residues. In DNA form, the CDR3 reads TGCGCCAGCAGCCCCCCCTGGGGAGATAACACTGAAGCTTTCTTT. Its protein product is CASSPPWGDNTEAFF.

This chain connects TRBV20-1 to TRBJ1-6; D may be TRBD1 (6 bases). Trimming took off 3 bases at V and 5 bases at J, with 17 bases between the two ends. The CDR3 extends over 16 amino acids. Germline V gives CDR1 DFQATT, CDR2 SNEGSKA (reference sequence). The CDR3 DNA reads as TGCAGTGCTAGGTCGATCCGGGGGCCCAATAATTCACCCCTCCACTTT. This codes for CSARSIRGPNNSPLHF.

The CDR3 DNA follows: TGTGCCAGCACAAAGGAGAGGGGGCCTGGCACAGATACGCAGTATTTT. Translating it yields CASTKERGPGTDTQYF. The V and J genes are TRBV5-5 and TRBJ2-3; 7 bases line up with TRBD1. Germline assignment: CDR1 SGHKS and CDR2 YYEKEE (reference sequence). This CDR3 has 16 amino acids. V was pared by 6 bases and J by 1 base, with 11 bases of the junction left unmatched.

In its sample, this clonotype was seen a few times. The rearrangement joins TRBV15 to TRBJ1-5; possibly TRBD1 for D (6 bases). CDR3 length equals 15 residues. Trimming removed 5 bases at V and 1 base at J, with 12 bases between. Germline-derived CDR1 and CDR2 are LNHNV and YYDKDF (reference sequence). The CDR3 protein is CATSGYRVSNQPQHF. The CDR3 DNA reads as TGTGCCACCAGCGGATACAGGGTGAGCAATCAGCCCCAGCATTTT.

This clonotype was seen ten or more times. V and J are TRBV7-8 and TRBJ1-2; D not certain. This CDR3 spans 15 amino acids. Trimming stripped 5 bases from V and 2 bases from J, with 15 bases between. Germline loops: CDR1 SGHVS, CDR2 FQNEAQ. This CDR3 is CASSPGQGYNYGYTF. DNA for the CDR3: TGTGCCAGCAGCCCGGGCCAAGGGTACAACTATGGCTACACCTTC.

The V gene is TRBV7-9, the J gene TRBJ1-2; TRBD1 matches at 7 bases. The germline V gene has CDR1 SEHNR and CDR2 FQNEAQ (reference sequence). The CDR3 sequence is 13 residues long. The J segment lost 4 bases and the V segment lost 8 bases, leaving 7 bases of the junction unmatched. The DNA of the CDR3 is TGTGCCAGCTATCGACAGGGTTCCTATGGCTACACCTTC. Protein product: CASYRQGSYGYTF.

The sample holds a few counts of this clonotype. The rearrangement uses TRBV7-9 and TRBJ1-2; the D gene is possibly TRBD1 (6 bases). Per germline, CDR1 SEHNR and CDR2 FQNEAQ (reference sequence). V gave up 5 bases and J gave up 2 bases, with 15 bases separating them. The CDR3 extends over 15 amino acids. CDR3 region: CASSHNTQGNYGYTF. In DNA, the CDR3 is TGTGCCAGCAGCCATAATACACAGGGAAACTATGGCTACACCTTC.

This chain uses TRBV3-1 with TRBJ2-3; perhaps TRBD2 as D (5 bases). Between the trimmed V and J ends, which lost 3 bases and 13 bases, there was a span of 17 bases. CDR1 is LGHDT and CDR2 is YNNKEL in the germline V gene (reference sequence). There are 13 residues in the CDR3. The CDR3 protein is CASSHGEPAVEYF. The CDR3 DNA reads TGTGCCAGCAGCCACGGGGAGCCCGCGGTGGAGTATTTT.

The table lists this clonotype with many counts. This chain links TRBV7-2 with TRBJ1-6; D is ambiguous. The CDR3 runs 16 residues. The V end lost 5 bases, the J end lost 0 bases, and 11 bases lay between the germline ends. Germline loops: CDR1 SGHTA, CDR2 FQGNSA. CDR3 residues: CASSLSGNSYNSPLHF. In DNA form, the CDR3 reads TGTGCCAGCAGCCTTTCGGGGAACTCCTATAATTCACCCCTCCACTTT.

Points on this clonotype: Given the absence of the conserved phenylalanine or tryptophan at the CDR3 end, a read error is likely. The rearrangement uses TRBV11-2 and TRBJ2-5; 7 nucleotides agree with TRBD1. In germline, CDR1 is SGHAT, CDR2 FQNNGV. There are 14 residues in the CDR3. Unmatched junction bases numbered 8, after V lost 4 bases and J lost 6 bases. The CDR3: CASSSNRGGQTQYL. The CDR3 DNA sequence: TGTGCCAGCAGCTCAAACAGGGGTGGTCAGACCCAGTACTTA.

V is TRBV15 and J is TRBJ2-1; 8 bases fit TRBD1. With V trimmed by 6 bases and J by 4 bases, 5 bases remained unmatched. Germline V gives CDR1 LNHNV, CDR2 YYDKDF (reference sequence). The CDR3 loop spans 14 amino acids. The CDR3 region has the DNA TGTGCCACCAGTATCAGGGGGCGATACAATGAGCAGTTCTTC. Translated: CATSIRGRYNEQFF.

The chain links TRBV20-1 to TRBJ2-3; D not resolved. Germline CDR1 reads DFQATT; CDR2 reads SNEGSKA (reference sequence). The V end was cut by 4 bases, the J end by 0 bases, with 5 bases between. The CDR3 contains 12 residues. The CDR3 loop is CSAMSSTDTQYF. CDR3 sequence (DNA): TGCAGTGCTATGTCTAGCACAGATACGCAGTATTTT.

The CDR3 bases are TGCAGTGCTTCTAAAGGGGCGATGGGCTATGGCTACACCTTC. Residues: CSASKGAMGYGYTF. V usage is TRBV20-1 and J usage is TRBJ1-2; possibly TRBD1 for D (5 bases). From germline, CDR1 is DFQATT and CDR2 SNEGSKA (reference sequence). The CDR3 contains 14 residues. V was clipped by 5 bases and J by 4 bases, with 17 bases between them.

This clonotype was counted a few times. The rearrangement links TRBV12-3 or TRBV12-4 to TRBJ1-5, with unresolved D. The V and J ends lost 7 bases and 4 bases respectively, with 11 bases between them. The CDR3 contains 13 residues. CDR3 region: CASTQESNQPQHF. The CDR3 DNA sequence: TGTGCCAGCACTCAAGAGTCTAATCAGCCCCAGCATTTT.

The chain links TRBV20-1 to TRBJ2-3, with a tentative D call TRBD2 (5 bases). The CDR3 loop spans 11 amino acids. V lost 6 bases to trimming and J lost 7 bases, with 11 bases between them. Germline CDR1 and CDR2: DFQATT and SNEGSKA (reference sequence). In DNA, the CDR3 is TGCAGTGCAGAGGGCAGGAATACGCAGTATTTT. Its translation: CSAEGRNTQYF.

This clonotype was found a few times. Written as DNA, the CDR3 is TGTGCCGGAATGGGACTAGCGGGGGTTAAGACCCAGTACTTC. Amino acid sequence: CAGMGLAGVKTQYF. The chain combines TRBV6-1 with TRBJ2-5; TRBD2 matches at 14 bases. V lost 11 bases to trimming and J lost 6 bases; unmatched junction nucleotides: 8. Per germline, CDR1 MNHNS and CDR2 SASEGT. The CDR3 extends over 14 amino acids.

This chain links TRBV7-9 with TRBJ2-7; no reliable D call. Trimming removed 2 bases at V and 3 bases at J, with 14 bases between. CDR3 length equals 15 residues. CDR1 is SEHNR, CDR2 FQNEAQ, per germline (reference sequence). The CDR3: CASSLSYGTYYEQYF. In nucleotides, the CDR3 is TGTGCCAGCAGCTTATCGTATGGCACCTACTACGAGCAGTACTTC.